The 28 T cell receptor beta chains reported below all come from one sample, sequenced in a study of molecular identifiers for immune sequencing clone quantification. Each CDR3 protein gets one entry after TCRdb re-called the PCR reads with MiXCR. The table includes 85,000 to 100,000 distinct CDR3 sequences, around 24% detected once. The material sequenced was naive CD8+ T cells from blood, with Jurkat cell RNA spiked in. Subset specified: FACS-sorted CD8+CD4-CCR7+CD45RA+ naive T cells. These receptors originate from a human donor in good health. Some libraries in this study had Jurkat cell RNA spiked in.

There are a few counts of this clonotype. The chain carries TRBV5-1 and TRBJ1-3; TRBD1 aligns across 7 bases. The J segment lost 2 bases and the V segment lost 1 base, leaving 3 bases of the junction unmatched. Germline CDR1 reads SGHRS; CDR2 reads YFSETQ. This CDR3 comprises 15 residues. The CDR3 sequence is CASSLTGVPGNTIYF. The CDR3 nucleotides are TGCGCCAGCAGCTTGACAGGGGTACCTGGAAACACCATATATTTT.

Comments on this clonotype: Being one base from a much bigger clone, this may be a read error. The V and J genes are TRBV7-2 and TRBJ2-7; D ambiguous. This CDR3 has 13 residues. Germline V gives CDR1 SGHTA, CDR2 FQGNSA. CDR3 residues: CASSYTGPYELYF. CDR3 bases: TGTGCCAGCAGCTATACCGGCCCCTACGAGCTGTACTTC.

Worth noting for this clonotype: A much larger clone sits a single nucleotide away, making a read error possible. The chain combines TRBV4-1 with TRBJ2-7, with TRBD1 matching over 7 bases. The length of the CDR3 is 15 residues. Per the germline V gene, CDR1 is MGHRA and CDR2 is YSYEKL. CDR3: CASSQVRTGAYVQYF. In DNA, the CDR3 is TGCGCCAGCAGCCAAGTACGGACAGGTGCCTACGTGCAGTACTTC.

Comments on this clonotype: A read error is possible here, since a much larger clone lies one base away. The chain is built from TRBV27 and TRBJ1-2, with 9 bases that match TRBD1. The CDR3 is 15 residues long. Looked up from germline, CDR1 is MNHEY and CDR2 is SMNVEV (reference sequence). The CDR3 sequence is CASSLSTGGAYGHTF. CDR3 DNA: TGTGCCAGCAGTTTATCCACAGGGGGCGCCTATGGCCACACCTTC.

A note on this clonotype: A much larger clonotype is one base distant, so this may be a read error. The chain is built from TRBV28 and TRBJ2-5; D unresolved. Trimming left V 3 bases short and J 1 base short, with 12 bases between. In germline, CDR1 is MDHEN, CDR2 SYDVKM. The CDR3 consists of 15 residues. The CDR3 nucleotides read TGTGCCAGCAGTTTTGCCCTGATGCGCCAAGAGACCCAGTACTTC. Its translation is CASSFALMRQETQYF.

About this clonotype itself: With a much larger clone just one base away, this may be a read error. The CDR3 end shows no conserved phenylalanine or tryptophan, and so a read error is likely. V usage is TRBV13 and J usage is TRBJ1-1; the match to TRBD1 covers 7 bases. V was pared by 3 bases and J by 5 bases, with 12 bases of the junction left unmatched. The CDR3 is 16 amino acids. Germline-derived CDR1 and CDR2 are PRHDT and FYEKMQ (reference sequence). The CDR3 sequence: CASSFTIDRVYTEAFS. The CDR3 DNA sequence: TGTGCCAGCAGCTTCACGATCGACAGGGTGTATACTGAAGCTTTCTCT.

This clonotype was seen at least ten times. This sequence joins TRBV4-1 and TRBJ1-1; no clear D. V was trimmed by 3 bases and J by 5 bases, leaving 7 bases between them. In germline, CDR1 is MGHRA, CDR2 YSYEKL. This CDR3 is 12 amino acids long. Here the CDR3 reads CASSHPGTEAFF. The DNA of the CDR3 is TGCGCCAGCAGCCACCCCGGGACTGAAGCTTTCTTT.

This clonotype has a handful of counts. In nucleotides, the CDR3 is TGCGCCAGCAGCTTGGCAGGGACCGGGGATTGGGGGGCCAACGTCCTGACTTTC. It specifies CASSLAGTGDWGANVLTF. The chain is built from TRBV5-1 and TRBJ2-6, with D perhaps TRBD1 or TRBD2 (5 bases each). Germline V gives CDR1 SGHRS, CDR2 YFSETQ. Deletions cut 0 bases from V and 4 bases from J, with 17 bases between. The CDR3 loop spans 18 amino acids.

This clonotype was found many times. V usage is TRBV7-8 and J usage is TRBJ1-1; D possibly corresponds to TRBD1 (6 bases). This CDR3 is built from 14 residues. V was cut by 5 bases and J by 0 bases, with 10 bases left in between. Germline CDR1 reads SGHVS; CDR2 reads FQNEAQ. CDR3 sequence: CASSATGMNTEAFF. Written as DNA, the CDR3 is TGTGCCAGCAGCGCCACAGGGATGAACACTGAAGCTTTCTTT.

This clonotype was detected many times. The chain combines TRBV20-1 with TRBJ2-5, with 7 bases matching TRBD2. V shed 0 bases and J 5 bases; nucleotides not matched to a gene: 6. The CDR3 runs 14 residues. Germline values: CDR1 DFQATT, CDR2 SNEGSKA (reference sequence). The CDR3 is CSARESGTGETQYF. CDR3 DNA sequence: TGCAGTGCTAGAGAAAGCGGGACGGGGGAGACCCAGTACTTC.

This clonotype was counted ten times or more. J is TRBJ2-5 and V is TRBV7-9; TRBD1 aligns across 8 bases. Germline V gives CDR1 SEHNR, CDR2 FQNEAQ (reference sequence). V lost 4 bases and J lost 4; bases outside the gene matches: 5. The CDR3 extends over 14 amino acids. CDR3 bases: TGTGCCAGCAGCTCCGCCGGGACAGGAGAGACCCAGTACTTC. Protein: CASSSAGTGETQYF.

Note on this clonotype: This may come from a read error, since a much larger clone is one base off. This chain uses TRBV7-9 with TRBJ2-2; possibly TRBD1 or TRBD2 for D (5 bases each). The CDR3 covers 14 residues. Germline V CDR1 and CDR2: SEHNR, FQNEAQ (reference sequence). The CDR3 nucleotides read TGTGCCACCCGGGACCCATTGAACACCGGGGAGCCGTTTTTT. The encoded protein is CATRDPLNTGEPFF.

On this clonotype: A much larger clone differs by one base, so this may be a read error. The chain recombines TRBV5-6 with TRBJ1-1; D gene uncertain. Germline V gene lookup returns CDR1 SGHDT and CDR2 YYEEEE. This CDR3 is 14 amino acids long. This CDR3 is CASAPGGAPTAAFF. CDR3 coding DNA: TGTGCCAGCGCACCGGGTGGAGCTCCCACTGCAGCTTTCTTT.

This clonotype was picked up many times. The chain is built from TRBV7-9 and TRBJ1-1, with D possibly TRBD1 on 5 matching bases. Looked up from germline, CDR1 is SEHNR and CDR2 is FQNEAQ (reference sequence). This CDR3 region has 13 residues. V was pared by 6 bases and J by 3 bases, with 11 bases between. Written as DNA, the CDR3 is TGTGCCAGCAGGTCAGGGTTGGACACTGAAGCTTTCTTT. Its translation is CASRSGLDTEAFF.

This clonotype was detected ten times or more. The chain couples TRBV2 to TRBJ2-7; TRBD1 matches at 8 bases. This CDR3 is 14 amino acids long. V shed 4 bases and J 5 bases; nucleotides not matched to a gene: 7. CDR1 and CDR2 from the germline V gene are SNHLY and FYNNEI. DNA of the CDR3: TGTGCCAGCAGTGGCAGGGGGCCTGGGGACGAGCAGTACTTC. Protein product: CASSGRGPGDEQYF.

This clonotype was observed many times. The V call is TRBV7-9, the J call TRBJ2-7; no definite D call. The germline CDR1 and CDR2 sequences are SEHNR and FQNEAQ (reference sequence). The V gene lost 5 bases and the J gene lost 6 bases, with 23 bases spanning the gap. CDR3 length: 16 amino acids. The CDR3 loop is CASSRTLDPRLGEQYF. CDR3 coding DNA: TGTGCCAGCAGCCGTACCCTGGACCCCCGCTTGGGCGAGCAGTACTTC.

This clonotype was seen repeatedly, ten times or more. The V gene is TRBV4-1, the J gene TRBJ1-6, with 7 nucleotides matching TRBD1. With 1 base clipped from V and 8 bases from J, the junction kept 5 bases outside the gene matches. This CDR3 comprises 15 residues. Germline values: CDR1 MGHRA, CDR2 YSYEKL. The CDR3 DNA reads TGCGCCAGCAGCCAAGGACAGGGAGTAGATTCACCCCTCCACTTT. It translates to CASSQGQGVDSPLHF.

On this clonotype: This may be a read error, as it is one base from a much larger clone. The chain uses TRBV3-1 and TRBJ2-7, with 8 nucleotides matching TRBD1. The CDR3 length is 13 residues. Germline CDR1 and CDR2: LGHDT and YNNKEL (reference sequence). The V gene end was trimmed by 8 bases and the J gene end by 9 bases; junction bases not matched to a gene: 12. The CDR3 loop reads CASGTGGRTGQYF. CDR3 nucleotides: TGTGCCAGCGGGACAGGAGGGCGCACCGGGCAGTACTTC.

This clonotype was seen a few times. This sequence may be a read error, since a much larger clone differs from it by one base. The CDR3 bases are TGTGCCAGCAGTCAGAATTGTTTACCGAAGAACAATGAGCAGTTCTTC. Its protein product is CASSQNCLPKNNEQFF. The V gene is TRBV7-9, the J gene TRBJ2-1; no firm D call. V was cut by 6 bases and J by 5 bases, with 20 bases left in between. From germline, CDR1 is SEHNR and CDR2 FQNEAQ (reference sequence). This CDR3 is 16 amino acids long.

The table lists this clonotype with many counts. The rearrangement links TRBV27 to TRBJ2-7, with D hard to call. The CDR3 is made up of 13 amino acids. The V end lost 4 bases, the J end lost 3 bases, and 10 bases lay between the germline ends. Germline V gene data show CDR1 as MNHEY and CDR2 as SMNVEV (reference sequence). The CDR3, as DNA: TGTGCCAGCAGTTCCCTCTCCAGCTACGAGCAGTACTTC. Protein sequence: CASSSLSSYEQYF.

In this sample, this clonotype turned up a few times. The genes are TRBV6-5 and TRBJ2-3; 7 bases line up with TRBD2. The V gene end was trimmed by 6 bases and the J gene end by 2 bases; junction bases not matched to a gene: 11. Germline assignment: CDR1 MNHEY and CDR2 SVGAGI. The CDR3 sequence is 16 residues long. The CDR3 DNA reads TGTGCCAGCAGGCCACCTCTAGCGGACTACACAGATACGCAGTATTTT. Its protein is CASRPPLADYTDTQYF.

This clonotype was observed a handful of times. This rearrangement joins TRBV20-1 to TRBJ2-7; D perhaps matches TRBD2 (7 bases). V was trimmed by 6 bases and J by 0 bases, leaving 15 bases between them. The CDR3 length is 14 residues. CDR1 and CDR2 (germline): DFQATT, SNEGSKA (reference sequence). The CDR3 bases are TGCAGTGCCACGGGGGGCGGGTTCTCCTACGAGCAGTACTTC. Translation gives CSATGGGFSYEQYF.

Many counts were recorded for this clonotype. The chain joins TRBV19 to TRBJ1-1; maybe TRBD1 (5 bases). The ends were cut back, 5 bases at V and 4 bases at J, with 17 bases in the middle. Germline V lookup: CDR1 LNHDA, CDR2 SQIVND (reference sequence). CDR3 length: 15 amino acids. CDR3 protein: CASSGGTGVPTEAFF. CDR3 DNA sequence: TGTGCCAGTAGTGGCGGGACCGGGGTTCCCACTGAAGCTTTCTTT.

Comments on this clonotype: This may arise from a read error, as a much more abundant clone is one base away. The chain couples TRBV28 to TRBJ2-1; 8 positions match TRBD1. The V gene's germline CDR1 is MDHEN and CDR2 SYDVKM. The CDR3 has 17 residues. CDR3 nucleotide sequence: TGTGCCAGCAGTTCCCGGGACAGGTCGGGATTTTACAGTGAGCAGTTCTTC. It specifies CASSSRDRSGFYSEQFF.

The chain recombines TRBV6-2 or TRBV6-3 with TRBJ2-5; TRBD1 aligns across 9 bases. This CDR3 is built from 13 residues. In germline, CDR1 is MNHEY, CDR2 SVGEGT. Germline trimming cut 8 bases from V and 5 bases from J; bases unmatched to any gene: 6. CDR3 loop: CASRPGQGETQYF. CDR3 sequence (DNA): TGTGCCAGCCGCCCCGGACAGGGGGAGACCCAGTACTTC.

A remark on this clonotype: This clone may be a read error of a much larger clone one base away. The rearrangement joins TRBV2 to TRBJ2-3; 7 positions agree with TRBD1. Germline lookup yields CDR1 SNHLY and CDR2 FYNNEI. The CDR3 has 12 amino acids. Written as DNA, the CDR3 is TGTGTCAGCAGGGGACAGACAGATACGCAGTATTTT. Its translation: CVSRGQTDTQYF.

This clonotype was observed many times. This sequence joins TRBV4-3 and TRBJ2-3, with 7 bases aligning to TRBD1. Germline values: CDR1 LGHNA, CDR2 YSLEER. Unmatched junction bases numbered 10, after V lost 0 bases and J lost 4 bases. This CDR3 spans 17 amino acids. The CDR3 protein is CASSQDLSGQNPDTQYF. The CDR3 DNA reads TGCGCCAGCAGCCAAGATCTCTCGGGACAGAACCCAGATACGCAGTATTTT.

This clonotype was found many times. The genes are TRBV15 and TRBJ2-7, with 8 bases matching TRBD1. Germline V gives CDR1 LNHNV, CDR2 YYDKDF (reference sequence). The CDR3 is 13 residues long. The trim removed 6 bases at V and 4 bases at J, leaving 5 bases unmatched. This chain's CDR3 is CATRGQGGYEQYF. Written as DNA, the CDR3 is TGTGCCACCAGAGGACAGGGCGGGTACGAGCAGTACTTC.